A single sample gave rise to the 30 T cell receptor beta chains below, sequenced in a study of cytomegalovirus exposure and HLA in healthy donors. PCR employed 60 Vbeta and 13 Jbeta primers. Repertoires were generated with immunoSEQ multiplex PCR, while TCRdb's copy carries only in-frame clones and drops some. Among around 150,000 clones, roughly 83% were seen once, and the ten largest hold approximately 1.5%. Sample: PBMCs. The origin of the receptors is a man aged 35 to 55 in good health and CMV-seronegative.

About this clone: Additional DNA sequences in this sample encode the identical CDR3. The chain employs TRBV9 and TRBJ2-6, with D perhaps matching TRBD1 (6 bases). Trimming shortened V by 2 bases and J by 2 bases, and 8 bases separated the two germline ends. CDR3 length equals 15 residues. Germline CDR1 is SGDLS and CDR2 is YYNGEE. CDR3 bases: TGTGCCAGCAGCGTCCAGGGGACTGGGGCCAACGTCCTGACTTTC. This encodes CASSVQGTGANVLTF.

The gene calls are TRBV5-4 and TRBJ1-2; D ambiguous. CDR1 SGHNT and CDR2 YYREEE come from the germline V gene (reference sequence). The CDR3 extends over 12 amino acids. V lost 1 base and J 7 bases, leaving 8 bases between the germline ends. The CDR3 DNA reads as TGTGCCAGCAGCTTGCCCGGGTTTGGCTACACCTTC. Protein sequence: CASSLPGFGYTF.

This clone was detected a few times. The gene calls are TRBV5-4 and TRBJ2-3, with TRBD2 as a possible D gene (5 bases). Trimming removed 0 bases at V and 4 bases at J, with 9 bases between. Germline V gene sequence: CDR1 SGHNT, CDR2 YYREEE (reference sequence). The CDR3 consists of 14 residues. CDR3 protein: CASSLAGIPDTQYF. The CDR3 DNA follows: TGTGCCAGCAGCTTGGCGGGAATACCAGATACGCAGTATTTT. The full variable domain, rest sourced from reference TRBV5-4 and TRBJ2-3, is ETGVTQSPTHLIKTRGQQVTLRCSSQSGHNTVSWYQQALGQGPQFIFQYYREEENGRGNFPPRFSGLQFPNYSSELNVNALELDDSALYLCASSLAGIPDTQYFGPGTRLTVL.

The chain has TRBV10-3 and TRBJ2-3, with 12 bases matching TRBD2. The germline V gene has CDR1 ENHRY and CDR2 SYGVKD. The CDR3 totals 17 residues. J gave up 2 bases and V 10 bases, and 13 bases lay outside the gene matches. The CDR3 bases are TGTGCCACGATGCTAGCGGGAGGGATAACCTCCACAGATACGCAGTATTTT. As protein: CATMLAGGITSTDTQYF.

DNA of the CDR3: TGTGCCAGCAGTTTTTCACCCTTCCGGGACGAGCAGTACTTC. This sequence encodes CASSFSPFRDEQYF. The chain links TRBV27 to TRBJ2-7; D not certain. Trimming removed 3 bases from V and 5 bases from J, with 14 bases in between. The CDR3 runs 14 residues. Germline loops: CDR1 MNHEY, CDR2 SMNVEV (reference sequence).

The chain carries TRBV5-1 and TRBJ2-2; the D is unclear. V was clipped by 0 bases and J by 4 bases, with 10 bases between them. Germline V lookup: CDR1 SGHRS, CDR2 YFSETQ. The CDR3 is 15 residues long. The CDR3 spells CASSLGVSSTGELFF. In DNA form, the CDR3 reads TGCGCCAGCAGCTTGGGCGTGAGTAGCACCGGGGAGCTGTTTTTT.

This chain uses TRBV11-3 with TRBJ1-1; D not certain. From germline, CDR1 is SGHNT and CDR2 YENEEA. The ends were cut back, 5 bases at V and 4 bases at J, with 11 bases in the middle. The CDR3 is 13 residues long. CDR3 region: CASSLMRGTEAFF. The CDR3 DNA reads TGTGCCAGCAGCCTCATGCGAGGCACTGAAGCTTTCTTT.

Comments on this clone: The sample has other DNA sequences that encode this CDR3 too. This chain uses TRBV9 with TRBJ1-6; tentative D call: TRBD1 (6 bases). The CDR3 extends over 15 amino acids. The V gene's germline CDR1 is SGDLS and CDR2 YYNGEE. V dropped 1 base and J dropped 7 bases, with 12 bases sitting between them. The CDR3 coding sequence is TGTGCCAGCAGCGTAAGGGGGGGCGAGAATTCACCCCTCCACTTT. Its translation: CASSVRGGENSPLHF.

The genes are TRBV7-2 and TRBJ1-6; TRBD1 matches at 7 bases. This CDR3 contains 16 residues. Germline V gene lookup returns CDR1 SGHTA and CDR2 FQGNSA. V trimming: 4 bases; J trimming: 2 bases; junction bases outside the gene matches: 5. CDR3: CASSSTGDTYNSPLHF. The CDR3 nucleotides are TGTGCCAGCAGCTCAACAGGGGATACCTATAATTCACCCCTCCACTTT.

The chain has TRBV19 and TRBJ1-5; a possible D gene is TRBD1 (6 bases). Trimming took 4 bases from V and 15 from J, leaving 13 bases between them. Germline CDR1 LNHDA, CDR2 SQIVND (reference sequence). The CDR3 length is 11 residues. The CDR3 here is CASSSSDRRHF. The CDR3 DNA reads TGTGCCAGTAGTAGCTCTGACAGGCGGCATTTT.

The chain recombines TRBV6-5 with TRBJ2-1, with D possibly matching TRBD1 (5 bases). Germline CDR1 and CDR2: MNHEY and SVGAGI. Deletions cut 2 bases from V and 1 base from J, with 9 bases between. This CDR3 spans 15 amino acids. The CDR3 region is CASSYSQGSYNEQFF. The CDR3 region has the DNA TGTGCCAGCAGTTACAGTCAGGGTTCCTACAATGAGCAGTTCTTC.

The CDR3 coding sequence is TGTGCCAGCAGTGACAGCCGACGCAATGAGCAGTTCTTC. This sequence encodes CASSDSRRNEQFF. The rearrangement links TRBV27 to TRBJ2-1; TRBD1 might be the D (5 bases). The ends were cut back, 5 bases at V and 6 bases at J, with 11 bases in the middle. CDR3 length equals 13 residues. Germline CDR1 MNHEY, CDR2 SMNVEV (reference sequence).

V and J are TRBV9 and TRBJ2-2; 9 bases match TRBD1. Germline values: CDR1 SGDLS, CDR2 YYNGEE. The CDR3 has 16 residues. Trimming removed 3 bases from V and 2 bases from J; junction bases left unmatched: 5. In DNA, the CDR3 is TGTGCCAGCAGCGGCCTACAGGGGGCAAACACCGGGGAGCTGTTTTTT. Encoded protein: CASSGLQGANTGELFF.

This clone showed up just once. The chain uses TRBV27 and TRBJ2-1, with a weak D call TRBD1 (5 bases). CDR3 length equals 12 residues. V lost 3 bases and J 6 bases, leaving 6 bases between the germline ends. The germline V gene has CDR1 MNHEY and CDR2 SMNVEV (reference sequence). CDR3 bases: TGTGCCAGCAGTTTGGGGCCCAATGAGCAGTTCTTC. Its translation: CASSLGPNEQFF.

This chain joins TRBV5-1 and TRBJ2-1; 7 bases align to TRBD1. The CDR3 totals 16 residues. Germline loops: CDR1 SGHRS, CDR2 YFSETQ. The V and J ends lost 4 bases and 5 bases, in that order; junction bases with no gene match: 12. The CDR3 nucleotides are TGCGCCAGCAGCAGCTCCGGGACAGTGTTCAACAATGAGCAGTTCTTC. The encoded protein is CASSSSGTVFNNEQFF.

The V and J genes are TRBV14 and TRBJ2-7; 11 positions agree with TRBD2. The germline CDR1 and CDR2 sequences are SGHDN and FVKESK. Losses at the gene ends were 3 bases for V and 5 bases for J; bases not matched to a gene: 3. The CDR3 has 14 residues. CDR3 loop: CASSQTSGTDEQYF. CDR3 nucleotides: TGTGCCAGCAGCCAGACTAGCGGGACCGACGAGCAGTACTTC.

In its sample, this clone was seen once. The chain links TRBV6-5 to TRBJ2-7; 7 bases line up with TRBD1. Looked up from germline, CDR1 is MNHEY and CDR2 is SVGAGI. The CDR3 is made up of 16 amino acids. V dropped 0 bases and J dropped 1; count of bases not matched to a gene: 6. The CDR3 loop is CASSYSGQLSSYEQYF. The CDR3 DNA is TGTGCCAGCAGTTACTCGGGACAGCTTTCATCCTACGAGCAGTACTTC.

The rearrangement uses TRBV4-2 and TRBJ1-1; D might be TRBD1 (6 bases). With 3 bases removed from V and 4 bases from J, the gap between germline ends came to 9 bases. The CDR3 covers 13 residues. Looked up from germline, CDR1 is LGHNA and CDR2 is YNFKEQ. CDR3 sequence (DNA): TGTGCCAGCAGCCAGGGCAGGGGCACTGAAGCTTTCTTT. Its protein is CASSQGRGTEAFF.

J is TRBJ1-2 and V is TRBV10-3; 9 nucleotides match TRBD1. This CDR3 is built from 14 residues. The V gene's germline CDR1 is ENHRY and CDR2 SYGVKD. The ends lost 3 bases at V and 4 bases at J; junction bases unmatched: 3. CDR3 bases: TGTGCCATCAGTGATACAGGGGGCGCCTATGGCTACACCTTC. Residues: CAISDTGGAYGYTF.

This clone was seen once. The chain combines TRBV5-6 with TRBJ1-6; 7 bases line up with TRBD1. Trimming at V came to 6 bases and at J to 1 base, leaving 13 bases not matched to a gene. CDR3 length: 18 residues. Looked up from germline, CDR1 is SGHDT and CDR2 is YYEEEE. The CDR3: CASTHTGDLRSYNSPLHF. The DNA for the CDR3 is TGTGCCAGCACCCACACAGGGGACCTAAGGTCCTATAATTCACCCCTCCACTTT.

This clone has just a few counts. This chain links TRBV5-4 with TRBJ2-6; D call uncertain. Germline assignment: CDR1 SGHNT and CDR2 YYREEE (reference sequence). Trimming removed 5 bases from V and 4 bases from J, with 13 bases in between. The CDR3 covers 15 residues. CDR3 bases: TGTGCCAGCAGTTCTGTAGGAGCCGGGGCCAACGTCCTGACTTTC. Its protein is CASSSVGAGANVLTF.

On this clone: Other DNA sequences within the sample encode an identical CDR3. The chain uses TRBV27 and TRBJ1-1, with a weak D call TRBD1 (5 bases). Germline assignment: CDR1 MNHEY and CDR2 SMNVEV (reference sequence). Between the trimmed V and J ends, which lost 2 bases and 1 base, there was a span of 8 bases. CDR3 length: 14 amino acids. The CDR3 DNA follows: TGTGCCAGCAGTTTAGGGACTACGAACACTGAAGCTTTCTTT. Protein product: CASSLGTTNTEAFF.

This clone appeared a single time. V and J are TRBV5-1 and TRBJ1-2; TRBD1 matches 8 bases. Germline values: CDR1 SGHRS, CDR2 YFSETQ. After removal of 3 bases from V and 2 bases from J, the junction contained 6 bases not matched to a gene. This CDR3 contains 15 residues. The CDR3 DNA sequence: TGCGCCAGCAGCTGGACAGGGTCGGAGAACTATGGCTACACCTTC. Its translation is CASSWTGSENYGYTF.

This chain joins TRBV6-4 and TRBJ2-1, with D maybe TRBD1 (6 bases). CDR3 length: 13 amino acids. V was trimmed by 3 bases and J by 7 bases, leaving 10 bases between them. Germline V lookup: CDR1 MRHNA, CDR2 SNTAGT. The chain's CDR3 is CASSERQGNEQFF. CDR3 nucleotides: TGTGCCAGCAGTGAAAGGCAGGGGAATGAGCAGTTCTTC.

The V gene is TRBV5-5, the J gene TRBJ1-1; a weak D match, TRBD1 (6 bases). The V end was cut by 2 bases, the J end by 1 base, with 12 bases between. The CDR3 runs to 15 residues. Germline lookup yields CDR1 SGHKS and CDR2 YYEKEE (reference sequence). CDR3 in DNA: TGTGCCAGCAGCTTCATCTTGGACAGGAACACTGAAGCTTTCTTT. Amino acids: CASSFILDRNTEAFF.

The chain combines TRBV7-2 with TRBJ1-3; the D is unclear. CDR1 SGHTA and CDR2 FQGNSA come from the germline V gene. This CDR3 is 15 amino acids long. Between the trimmed V and J ends, which lost 0 bases and 0 bases, there was a span of 6 bases. CDR3 coding DNA: TGTGCCAGCAGCTTAGCCTGGAGCTCTGGAAACACCATATATTTT. Translating gives CASSLAWSSGNTIYF.

This chain uses TRBV2 with TRBJ2-7; TRBD2 agrees at 8 bases. The V and J ends lost 7 bases and 5 bases, in that order; junction bases with no gene match: 10. The CDR3 has 14 residues. From germline, CDR1 is SNHLY and CDR2 FYNNEI. CDR3 sequence (DNA): TGTGCCAGCACGAGAAAGCGGGAGTTAAACGAGCAGTACTTC. Amino acids: CASTRKRELNEQYF. Based on the CDR3 plus reference TRBV2 and TRBJ2-7, the full variable domain is EPEVTQTPSHQVTQMGQEVILRCVPISNHLYFYWYRQILGQKVEFLVSFYNNEISEKSEIFDDQFSVERPDGSNFTLKIRSTKLEDSAMYFCASTRKRELNEQYFGPGTRLTVT.

The rearrangement joins TRBV12-5 to TRBJ1-4, with D unclear. The CDR3 is 12 amino acids. V was pared by 0 bases and J by 11 bases, with 7 bases between. CDR1 is LGHNT and CDR2 is FRNRAP in the germline V gene. The CDR3 DNA reads TGTGCTAGTGGTTTGGTATCGGGTAAACTGTTTTTT. Its protein product is CASGLVSGKLFF.

This rearrangement joins TRBV6-5 to TRBJ2-7, with 9 bases aligning to TRBD1. Losses at the gene ends were 6 bases for V and 5 bases for J; bases not matched to a gene: 8. The CDR3 is 14 residues long. CDR1 and CDR2 (germline): MNHEY, SVGAGI. For the CDR3, the DNA is TGTGCCAGCAGACCTGCCGGGACAGGGAACGAGCAGTACTTC. Protein sequence: CASRPAGTGNEQYF.

The rearrangement uses TRBV28 and TRBJ1-5, with 7 nucleotides matching TRBD1. The V gene end was trimmed by 9 bases and the J gene end by 4 bases; junction bases not matched to a gene: 6. Germline assignment: CDR1 MDHEN and CDR2 SYDVKM. This CDR3 has 13 residues. CDR3 loop: CARSTGKNQPQHF. The DNA for the CDR3 is TGTGCCAGATCGACAGGGAAGAATCAGCCCCAGCATTTT.